The 17 T cell receptor beta chains below come from one sample, sequenced in a study of CD4 T cells in relation to SARS-CoV-2 and coronaviruses. The unexposed donors gave CD4+ T cells in about 2011-2019, prior to COVID-19. Isolation of CD4+ T cells took place after around eleven days in culture. The repertoire was sequenced with immunoSEQ multiplex PCR; TCRdb's copy has only in-frame clones and lacks some. The sample shows 27,000 or so clones, about 78% of them seen only once. These receptors have no identified antigens. Sequencing was performed on CD4+ T cells from PBMCs, cultured in vitro. These receptors were taken from a human donor in good health.

The chain recombines TRBV5-1 with TRBJ1-2; D perhaps matches TRBD1 (5 bases). The CDR3 extends over 15 amino acids. Germline lookup yields CDR1 SGHRS and CDR2 YFSETQ. V lost 4 bases and J lost 1, with 14 bases in between. The CDR3 loop reads CASSPGHLINYGYTF. Written as DNA, the CDR3 is TGCGCCAGCAGCCCTGGACACCTTATTAACTATGGCTACACCTTC. The variable domain in full, with the rest retrieved from reference TRBV5-1 and TRBJ1-2, is KAGVTQTPRYLIKTRGQQVTLSCSPISGHRSVSWYQQTPGQGLQFLFEYFSETQRNKGNFPGRFSGRQFSNSRSEMNVSTLELGDSALYLCASSPGHLINYGYTFGSGTRLTVV.

This sequence joins TRBV13 and TRBJ2-7; 7 bases agree with TRBD1. Germline V gene data show CDR1 as PRHDT and CDR2 as FYEKMQ (reference sequence). V shed 2 bases and J 3 bases; nucleotides not matched to a gene: 4. This CDR3 spans 14 amino acids. The chain's CDR3 is CASSLNRGYYEQYF. The CDR3 nucleotides are TGTGCCAGCAGCTTAAACAGGGGATACTACGAGCAGTACTTC.

The rearrangement uses TRBV5-4 and TRBJ2-1; 11 bases agree with TRBD2. This CDR3 is built from 17 residues. V dropped 4 bases and J dropped 7; count of bases not matched to a gene: 13. Germline CDR1 reads SGHNT; CDR2 reads YYREEE (reference sequence). The CDR3 loop is CASSIWGSGGAENEQFF. The CDR3 nucleotides read TGTGCCAGCAGCATATGGGGTAGCGGGGGGGCGGAGAATGAGCAGTTCTTC.

Regarding this clone: The junction shows a germline mismatch at one end, possibly a read error. The genes are TRBV7-7 and TRBJ2-1; 10 nucleotides align to TRBD2. Germline V lookup: CDR1 SSHAT, CDR2 FNYEAQ (reference sequence). The CDR3 has 16 residues. The CDR3 nucleotides read TGTGCTAGCAGCTTAAAGCGGGAGGGCTATTACAATGAGCAGTTCTTC. This translates into CASSLKREGYYNEQFF.

The rearrangement links TRBV9 to TRBJ2-1; TRBD2 matches at 13 bases. This CDR3 region has 15 residues. Trimming at V came to 4 bases and at J to 7 bases, leaving 5 bases not matched to a gene. Germline loops: CDR1 SGDLS, CDR2 YYNGEE. CDR3 region: CASSPGLAGLNEQFF. The CDR3, as DNA: TGTGCCAGCAGCCCGGGACTAGCGGGACTGAATGAGCAGTTCTTC.

CDR3 region: CASSLVMGETQYF. CDR3 nucleotide sequence: TGTGCCAGCAGCTTAGTCATGGGAGAGACCCAGTACTTC. This chain links TRBV7-9 with TRBJ2-5, with D unresolved. Germline CDR1 SEHNR, CDR2 FQNEAQ (reference sequence). The CDR3 has 13 amino acids. V was trimmed by 1 base and J by 4 bases, leaving 7 bases between them.

This rearrangement joins TRBV5-1 to TRBJ2-5, with 10 bases that match TRBD1. With V trimmed by 5 bases and J by 4 bases, 11 bases remained unmatched. Germline CDR1 reads SGHRS; CDR2 reads YFSETQ. This CDR3 has 16 residues. DNA for the CDR3: TGCGCCAGCAGGCGACAGGGGGCTATAGCGGCAGAGACCCAGTACTTC. Translating gives CASRRQGAIAAETQYF.

This chain links TRBV14 with TRBJ2-3; 8 bases are shared with TRBD2. The CDR3 is made up of 16 amino acids. Germline CDR1 reads SGHDN; CDR2 reads FVKESK. V lost 4 bases to trimming and J lost 3 bases; unmatched junction nucleotides: 9. The CDR3 protein is CASSRLIPGGTDTQYF. The DNA of the CDR3 is TGTGCCAGCAGCCGACTTATTCCGGGGGGGACAGATACGCAGTATTTT. Looking up the rest from reference TRBV14 and TRBJ2-3 gives the full variable domain: EAGVTQFPSHSVIEKGQTVTLRCDPISGHDNLYWYRRVMGKEIKFLLHFVKESKQDESGMPNNRFLAERTGGTYSTLKVQPAELEDSGVYFCASSRLIPGGTDTQYFGPGTRLTVL.

The rearrangement joins TRBV7-3 to TRBJ2-3; possible D gene TRBD2, 5 bases. V shed 3 bases and J shed 4 bases, with 8 bases lying between them. There are 13 residues in the CDR3. Germline CDR1 and CDR2: SGHTA and FQGTGA. Here the CDR3 DNA reads TGTGCCAGCAGCTTGACCGGGGCAGATACGCAGTATTTT. It encodes CASSLTGADTQYF.

The chain has TRBV7-9 and TRBJ1-2; no clear D. This CDR3 contains 13 residues. V was clipped by 0 bases and J by 8 bases, with 10 bases between them. Germline loops: CDR1 SEHNR, CDR2 FQNEAQ (reference sequence). The DNA of the CDR3 is TGTGCCAGCAGCTTAGCATCAGGAGAGGGCTACACCTTC. It translates to CASSLASGEGYTF. Full variable domain (remainder filled in from reference TRBV7-9 and TRBJ1-2): DTGVSQNPRHKITKRGQNVTFRCDPISEHNRLYWYRQTLGQGPEFLTYFQNEAQLEKSRLLSDRFSAERPKGSFSTLEIQRTEQGDSAMYLCASSLASGEGYTFGSGTRLTVV.

The rearrangement joins TRBV9 to TRBJ2-1, with 7 positions matching TRBD1. With 3 bases clipped from V and 8 bases from J, the junction kept 23 bases outside the gene matches. CDR3 length: 19 amino acids. Germline CDR1 SGDLS, CDR2 YYNGEE. The CDR3, as DNA: TGTGCCAGCAGCGAGAGGGGTAGGGGGCCTAGCTCGCCTGTGGATGAGCAGTTCTTC. Its protein product is CASSERGRGPSSPVDEQFF. The full variable domain, in which reference TRBV9 and TRBJ2-1 provide the parts outside the CDR3, is DSGVTQTPKHLITATGQRVTLRCSPRSGDLSVYWYQQSLDQGLQFLIQYYNGEERAKGNILERFSAQQFPDLHSELNLSSLELGDSALYFCASSERGRGPSSPVDEQFFGPGTRLTVL.

In this sample, this clone turned up once. The chain carries TRBV29-1 and TRBJ1-1; no definite D call. From germline, CDR1 is SQVTM and CDR2 ANQGSEA. The CDR3 has 13 residues. Trimming removed 7 bases at V and 3 bases at J, with 15 bases between. The DNA for the CDR3 is TGCAGCGCCAAAGTTTCCCTCTACACTGAAGCTTTCTTT. It codes for CSAKVSLYTEAFF.

V usage is TRBV5-1 and J usage is TRBJ1-4, with D maybe TRBD1 (6 bases). The CDR3 is made up of 14 amino acids. V lost 2 bases to trimming and J lost 7 bases, with 12 bases between them. Germline values: CDR1 SGHRS, CDR2 YFSETQ. The CDR3 is CASSLRGLGEKLFF. In nucleotides, the CDR3 is TGCGCCAGCAGCTTACGGGGGCTTGGTGAAAAACTGTTTTTT.

In its sample, this clone was seen once. This chain connects TRBV6-5 to TRBJ2-1; TRBD1 aligns across 8 bases. Germline CDR1 MNHEY, CDR2 SVGAGI. V shed 2 bases and J 8 bases; nucleotides not matched to a gene: 11. The CDR3 extends over 16 amino acids. Here the CDR3 reads CASSYTGQGGFDEQFF. The CDR3 DNA reads TGTGCCAGCAGTTACACCGGACAGGGTGGTTTCGATGAGCAGTTCTTC.

The genes are TRBV6-6 and TRBJ1-6; D might be TRBD1 (5 bases). Looked up from germline, CDR1 is MNHNY and CDR2 is SVGAGI (reference sequence). Trimming took 5 bases from V and 7 from J, leaving 12 bases between them. The CDR3 runs 14 residues. CDR3 sequence: CASSKAGRNSPLHF. The DNA of the CDR3 is TGTGCCAGCAGTAAAGCAGGGAGGAATTCACCCCTCCACTTT.

This clone was detected only once. The V call is TRBV5-1, the J call TRBJ2-3; the D gene is possibly TRBD2 (6 bases). The CDR3 contains 14 residues. Trimming stripped 4 bases from V and 1 base from J, with 10 bases between. Germline V lookup: CDR1 SGHRS, CDR2 YFSETQ. CDR3 loop: CASSPGDGTDTQYF. CDR3 sequence (DNA): TGCGCCAGCAGCCCGGGGGACGGCACAGATACGCAGTATTTT.

The genes are TRBV7-2 and TRBJ2-1; 9 bases match TRBD2. The germline gives CDR1 SGHTA, CDR2 FQGNSA. This CDR3 has 20 amino acids. J lost 8 bases, V lost 0 bases, and 20 bases had no gene match. CDR3 bases: TGTGCCAGCAGCTTAGCGCCCCGGGCTAGCGGGACTAGAAAGTTTGATGAGCAGTTCTTC. It codes for CASSLAPRASGTRKFDEQFF. Based on the CDR3 plus reference TRBV7-2 and TRBJ2-1, the full variable domain is GAGVSQSPSNKVTEKGKDVELRCDPISGHTALYWYRQSLGQGLEFLIYFQGNSAPDKSGLPSDRFSAERTGGSVSTLTIQRTQQEDSAVYLCASSLAPRASGTRKFDEQFFGPGTRLTVL.